The clone carrying this T cell receptor beta chain occurred a few times. Its antigen is unknown. The record originates from a study of beta chain features in type 1 diabetes. The ends lost 5 bases at V and 6 bases at J; junction bases unmatched: 7. Germline V CDR1 and CDR2: MNHEY, SMNVEV (reference sequence). The CDR3 spans 16 residues. Study-level points and caveats: Moderate but significant shortening of TCRB CDR3s was recorded in all four CD4+ subsets from Type 1 diabetes patients.

The sequenced template was cDNA made from the entire isolated RNA. Sequencing was performed with immunoSEQ multiplex PCR; in TCRdb, only in-frame clones are kept and a portion is missing. The table shows some 350,000 clones, with over 8.5% occurring only once. This rearrangement joins TRBV27 to TRBJ2-1; 13 bases agree with TRBD2. The material sequenced was central memory CD4+ T cells from blood. This clonotype was obtained from a man aged 25 to 40 with type 1 diabetes. The CDR3 loop reads CASSPGLAGRSNEQFF. DNA for the CDR3: TGTGCCAGCAGTCCGGGACTAGCGGGAAGGTCCAATGAGCAGTTCTTC.